The clone carrying this T cell receptor beta chain was observed a few times. As yet, its antigen is unknown. Trimming removed 7 bases from V and 9 bases from J; junction bases left unmatched: 2. Looked up from germline, CDR1 is MNHNS and CDR2 is SASEGT. This CDR3 has 11 residues. Vbeta (60) and Jbeta (13) primers were used in the PCR. In the source study's methods: Roughly 80 million unique TCR beta chains, some 9.9 million of them shared, were counted by a later analysis. Sequencing was performed with immunoSEQ multiplex PCR; in TCRdb, only in-frame clones are kept and a portion is missing. V, J and clone size were drawn from that table, and D and trimming were deduced from the DNA. The data hold some 130,000 clones, with about 81% observed a single time. This record comes from a study of cytomegalovirus exposure and HLA in healthy donors. Notes on the study in general: CMV serostatus was the only recorded immune exposure for donors.

The receptor was derived from a man between 25 and 39 years old in good health and CMV-seronegative. Specimen: PBMCs. V usage is TRBV6-1 and J usage is TRBJ2-2, with 7 bases matching TRBD1. DNA for the CDR3: TGTGCCAGCAAGGACAGGCGGGAGCTGTTTTTT. Protein product: CASKDRRELFF.